The rows below give T cell receptor beta chains drawn from one sample of a study of tumor-infiltrating lymphocytes in primary liver carcinoma. TCRdb ran MiXCR on the multiplex PCR reads and lists one entry per CDR3 protein. The top ten clones hold about 32% of a sample with tens of thousands of distinct CDR3 sequences, roughly three quarters of them seen once. The sequenced sample was liver tumor tissue from sampling region 5. These TCRs come from a woman aged 25 to 39 with primary liver carcinoma and hepatitis B virus infection. Both conserved end residues are part of each CDR3. D genes are given only for firm matches. Not all rows give a size; the values are once, few, many and, for expanded clones, a class.

TRBV28	TRBJ2-7	once	TRBD2	CASSLLGPAGAGEQYF	TGTGCCAGCAGTCTTTTGGGACCAGCGGGAGCTGGCGAGCAGTACTTC
TRBV2	TRBJ1-2	NA	NA	CASRTVEPCTF	TGCGCCAGCAGGACAGTCGAGCCATGCACCTTC
TRBV5-6	TRBJ2-2	NA	NA	CASSLAPRVAGELLF	TGTGCCAGCAGCTTGGCACCCAGGGTCGCCGGGGAACTGCTTTTT
TRBV11-2	TRBJ2-7	NA	TRBD1	CASSSWTGKGCEEYF	TGTGCCAGCAGTTCCTGGACAGGGAAGGGCTGCGAGGAGTACTTC
TRBV11-1	TRBJ2-6	NA	NA	CVSSPSGVNVLTF	TGTGTCAGTTCACCCTCTGGAGTCAACGTCCTGACTTTC
TRBV11-1	TRBJ2-5	NA	NA	CASSWAGATGTQYF	TGTGCCAGTAGCTGGGCGGGGGCCACTGGGACCCAGTACTTC
TRBV20-1	TRBJ2-7	few	TRBD2	CSARDSGRASYEQYF	TGCAGTGCTAGAGATAGCGGGAGGGCCTCCTACGAGCAGTACTTC
TRBV4-1	TRBJ2-3	NA	NA	CASCQLGMVAEDSDTQYF	TGCGCCAGCTGCCAACTAGGCATGGTAGCCGAAGACTCGGATACGCAGTATTTC
TRBV11-3	TRBJ2-1	NA	NA	CASSSETNVQFF	TGTGCCAGCAGCTCCGAGACGAACGTGCAGTTCTTC
TRBV5-8	TRBJ2-7	NA	NA	CASSFNGQSYEQYF	TGTGCCAGCAGCTTCAACGGACAGTCCTACGAGCAGTACTTC
TRBV19	TRBJ2-1	many	NA	CASRTGINEQFF	TGTGCCAGTCGAACAGGCATCAATGAGCAGTTCTTC
TRBV29-1	TRBJ1-1	NA	TRBD1	CSVGNRQGTVNTEAFF	TGTAGCGTTGGTAACCGACAGGGGACCGTGAACACTGAAGCTTTCTTT
TRBV4-3	TRBJ1-2	NA	NA	CASSQGEGRGWTATNYGYTF	TGTGCAAGCAGCCAAGGCGAAGGAAGGGGCTGGACCGCTACTAACTATGGCTACACCTTC
TRBV6-2/TRBV6-3	TRBJ1-5	NA	NA	CASSCLDSHQPQHF	TGTGCCAGCAGTTGCCTGGATAGCCATCAGCCCCAACATTTT
TRBV28	TRBJ2-1	NA	NA	CASSSRLVLGQFF	TGTGCCAGCAGCTCCAGACTAGTTCTTGGGCAGTTCTTC
TRBV11-2	TRBJ2-5	once	NA	CTSRSRDSVHQETKYF	TGTACCAGCAGATCCCGGGACTCGGTCCACCAAGAGACCAAGTACTTC
TRBV28	TRBJ2-1	many	TRBD2	CASSLLKRAGPFRAEQFF	TGTGCCAGCAGTTTGTTAAAGAGAGCGGGACCCTTCAGGGCTGAGCAGTTCTTC
TRBV11-2	TRBJ2-3	NA	NA	CASSGTRQGRVDTQYF	TGTGCCAGCAGCGGGACGCGGCAGGGAAGGGTAGATACGCAGTATTTT
TRBV12-3/TRBV12-4	TRBJ1-5	NA	NA	CASSPTGNSNQPQHF	TGTGCCAGCAGTCCGACAGGCAATAGCAATCAGCCCCAGCATTTT
TRBV5-6	TRBJ1-6	NA	NA	CASSLVALGPSLHF	TGTGCCAGTAGCTTGGTAGCACTGGGACCATCCCTCCACTTT
TRBV6-5	TRBJ2-7	NA	NA	CASSYKGSSSYEQYF	TGTGCCAGCAGTTACAAGGGCAGCAGTTCCTATGAGCAGTACTTC
TRBV7-9	TRBJ2-3	NA	TRBD2	CTSSPGLAGGLADTQYF	TGTACCAGCAGCCCGGGACTAGCGGGAGGCCTCGCAGATACGCAGTATTTT
TRBV13	TRBJ2-3	NA	NA	CVSSLDLTDTQYF	TGTGTCAGCAGCCTGGATTTAACAGATACGCAGTATTTT
TRBV5-1	TRBJ2-1	NA	TRBD2	CASNSGLAGSNAQFF	TGCGCCAGCAACTCCGGACTAGCGGGTTCTAATGCGCAGTTCTTC
TRBV29-1	TRBJ2-1	NA	NA	CSGLPRQVVDEQFF	TGCAGCGGATTGCCGAGACAGGTGGTGGATGAGCAGTTCTTC
TRBV11-1	TRBJ2-7	NA	NA	CASSLATAYEQYF	TGTGCCAGCAGCTTAGCGACGGCCTACGAGCAATACTTC
TRBV11-3	TRBJ2-1	NA	NA	CTSSSNGNNEQFF	TGTACCAGCAGCTCAAACGGGAACAATGAGCAGTTCTTC
TRBV11-2	TRBJ2-1	many	NA	CASSLGLSEFF	TGTGCCAGCAGCTTAGGACTTTCAGAGTTCTTC
TRBV11-2	TRBJ2-7	NA	NA	CASSITGAGSWTYEQYF	TGTGCCAGTAGTATCACAGGAGCGGGCTCTTGGACCTATGAGCAGTACTTC
TRBV28	TRBJ2-1	once	NA	CASNVSGNEQFF	TGTGCCAGCAATGTTTCAGGGAATGAGCAGTTCTTC
TRBV10-3	TRBJ2-7	many	TRBD1	CAISEWTGDMTYEQYF	TGTGCCATCAGTGAGTGGACAGGGGACATGACCTACGAGCAGTACTTC
TRBV7-9	TRBJ2-1	NA	TRBD2	CASSPRSSGTQFF	TGTGCCAGCAGCCCCCGGTCTAGCGGAACACAGTTCTTC
TRBV7-9	TRBJ1-2	NA	NA	CASSLVSRGQTNGYTF	TGTGCCAGTAGCTTAGTGTCCCGAGGCCAGACGAATGGCTACACCTTC
TRBV24-1	TRBJ2-1	once	TRBD1	CATVTRDSYFWHEQFF	TGTGCCACCGTCACGAGGGACAGTTATTTTTGGCATGAGCAGTTCTTC
TRBV4-3	TRBJ2-7	NA	NA	CASSRAVTRGHISYGQYF	TGCGCCAGCAGCCGAGCTGTGACGAGGGGTCACATTAGCTACGGGCAGTACTTC
TRBV6-5	TRBJ2-7	NA	NA	CARSHKDSSSYKQYF	TGTGCCAGAAGTCACAAGGACAGCAGCTCCTACAAGCAGTACTTC
TRBV11-2	TRBJ2-1	NA	TRBD2	CASSLEQWARRERGYYNEQFF	TGTGCCAGCAGCTTAGAACAGTGGGCGAGGCGGGAGAGAGGGTACTACAATGAGCAGTTCTTC
TRBV28	TRBJ2-1	NA	NA	CANSLGASFYNEQFF	TGTGCCAACAGTCTGGGGGCCAGCTTCTACAATGAGCAGTTCTTC
TRBV6-2/TRBV6-3	TRBJ2-5	NA	NA	CTSSPPDLRSETQYF	TGTACCAGCAGCCCACCGGACCTTAGGTCGGAGACCCAGTACTTC
TRBV11-2	TRBJ2-3	NA	TRBD1	CAGSRTRQGRGVTQYF	TGTGCCGGCAGCCGAACGCGACAGGGAAGGGGAGTTACGCAGTATTTT
TRBV25-1	TRBJ1-3	NA	NA	CASTPVPPSPSGYTIYF	TGTGCCAGCACCCCCGTCCCCCCGAGCCCCTCTGGATACACTATATATTTT
TRBV24-1	TRBJ2-5	many	NA	CATSDPGGTPLYF	TGTGCCACCAGTGATCCAGGTGGGACGCCTCTGTACTTC
TRBV10-3	TRBJ1-3	once	NA	CAISKSVSGNNIYF	TGTGCCATCAGTAAGTCAGTTTCTGGAAACAATATATATTTT
TRBV4-1	TRBJ1-4	few	NA	CASSQDLYRSNEKLFF	TGCGCCAGCAGCCAAGATCTCTATAGGTCTAATGAAAAACTGTTTTTT
TRBV9	TRBJ2-1	NA	NA	CASNRDSLGNEQFF	TGTGCCAGCAACAGGGATTCCCTTGGCAATGAGCAGTTCTTC
TRBV10-3	TRBJ2-1	NA	NA	CAIGPTATRDERFF	TGTGCCATCGGTCCCACGGCGACTCGGGATGAGCGCTTCTTC
TRBV28	TRBJ1-1	large	NA	CASSIRVEAFF	TGTGCCAGCAGTATAAGGGTTGAAGCTTTCTTT
TRBV4-3	TRBJ1-2	NA	NA	CASSQGEGRGRITTNYGYTF	TGCGCCAGCAGTCAAGGTGAAGGAAGGGGCAGGATCACTACTAACTATGGCTACACCTTC
TRBV29-1	TRBJ2-1	NA	NA	CSVHCGLHDYNEQFF	TGTAGTGTACATTGCGGACTGCACGACTACAATGAGCAGTTCTTC
TRBV12-3/TRBV12-4	TRBJ2-3	NA	TRBD2	CASSLRTWTRPGVVMDTQYF	TGTGCCAGCAGTTTACGGACCTGGACTAGGCCGGGAGTTGTGATGGATACGCAGTATTTT
TRBV4-3	TRBJ2-7	NA	NA	CASGQAVMGGHISYDQYF	TGCGCCAGCGGCCAAGCTGTGATGGGGGGTCACATTAGCTACGATCAGTACTTC
TRBV5-4	TRBJ1-2	few	NA	CASSPPGLLFDGYTF	TGTGCGAGCAGCCCTCCGGGACTCCTATTCGATGGCTACACCTTC
TRBV29-1	TRBJ2-3	NA	TRBD2	CSVSRASGSRSDTHYF	TGCAGTGTCTCCCGGGCTAGCGGGAGTAGATCAGATACGCACTATTTT
TRBV12-3/TRBV12-4	TRBJ2-7	NA	NA	CTSSLGGQSYVQYF	TGTACCAGCAGTTTAGGTGGACAATCCTACGTGCAGTACTTC
TRBV11-3	TRBJ2-7	many	NA	CASSLNLYEQYF	TGTGCCAGCAGCTTAAATTTGTACGAGCAGTACTTC
TRBV11-2	TRBJ2-7	NA	NA	CAGSLGPSEQYF	TGTGCCGGCAGCTTAGGTCCCTCGGAGCAGTACTTC
TRBV5-5	TRBJ2-4	NA	NA	CDSSIVGMREGSDIQYF	TGTGACAGCAGCATAGTAGGAATGAGGGAAGGGTCGGACATTCAGTACTTC
TRBV11-2	TRBJ2-1	once	TRBD2	CASSIDLAGSVLQFF	TGTGCCAGCAGCATCGACCTAGCGGGATCGGTTCTGCAGTTCTTC
TRBV11-2	TRBJ2-1	NA	TRBD2	CASSTSLAGVCNEQFF	TGTGCCAGTAGCACCTCTCTAGCGGGAGTATGCAATGAGCAGTTCTTC
TRBV12-3/TRBV12-4	TRBJ2-5	few	NA	CASGSYPGSEEAQYF	TGTGCCAGCGGCAGCTACCCCGGGAGCGAAGAGGCCCAGTACTTC